One sample yielded the 7 T cell receptor beta chains listed below, sequenced in a study of blood T cell repertoires in COVID-19. Clones were sequenced by immunoSEQ multiplex PCR, and TCRdb holds only the in-frame ones, with some missing. Here the sample spans about 140,000 clones, 80% to 90% being singletons. Sequencing was performed on peripheral blood. The source of these receptors is a woman in her forties or fifties with acute or convalescent COVID-19.

The V and J genes are TRBV13 and TRBJ1-1; D not resolved. The CDR3 runs to 14 residues. Germline V gives CDR1 PRHDT, CDR2 FYEKMQ (reference sequence). V gave up 5 bases and J gave up 0 bases, with 10 bases separating them. For the CDR3, the DNA is TGTGCCAGCAGCCTCCTGGAGGTGAACACTGAAGCTTTCTTT. Its protein is CASSLLEVNTEAFF.

The V and J genes are TRBV4-2 and TRBJ2-7; 7 nucleotides match TRBD2. The ends lost 0 bases at V and 5 bases at J; junction bases unmatched: 4. The CDR3 consists of 14 residues. The germline gives CDR1 LGHNA, CDR2 YNFKEQ. The CDR3 spells CASSQDGGYNEQYF. CDR3 DNA sequence: TGTGCCAGCAGCCAAGACGGGGGGTACAACGAGCAGTACTTC.

The rearrangement links TRBV5-1 to TRBJ1-3; the match to TRBD1 covers 8 bases. Germline loops: CDR1 SGHRS, CDR2 YFSETQ. V lost 0 bases and J lost 3; bases outside the gene matches: 5. This CDR3 has 16 amino acids. The CDR3 region has the DNA TGCGCCAGCAGCTTGGGACAGGGGAATGATGGAAACACCATATATTTT. Residues: CASSLGQGNDGNTIYF.

In its sample, this clone was seen once. The genes are TRBV30 and TRBJ2-1, with 13 bases fitting TRBD2. Germline loops: CDR1 GTSNPN, CDR2 SVGIG (reference sequence). Losses at the gene ends were 3 bases for V and 6 bases for J; bases not matched to a gene: 5. The CDR3 is made up of 15 amino acids. The CDR3 protein is CAWSPGLAGTNEQFF. CDR3 sequence (DNA): TGTGCCTGGAGCCCGGGACTAGCGGGAACCAATGAGCAGTTCTTC.

The rearrangement links TRBV6-5 to TRBJ2-7, with 9 bases lining up with TRBD1. Germline values: CDR1 MNHEY, CDR2 SVGAGI. The CDR3 totals 16 residues. V trimming: 4 bases; J trimming: 4 bases; junction bases outside the gene matches: 11. This chain's CDR3 is CASSLLGQGRPYEQYF. Here the CDR3 DNA reads TGTGCCAGCAGTTTATTGGGACAGGGACGCCCTTACGAGCAGTACTTC.

This chain uses TRBV19 with TRBJ2-3, with 7 nucleotides matching TRBD1. V was pared by 6 bases and J by 0 bases, with 3 bases of the junction left unmatched. This CDR3 is 14 amino acids long. In germline, CDR1 is LNHDA, CDR2 SQIVND (reference sequence). CDR3 in DNA: TGTGCCAGTAGCCAAGGGGGCAGCACAGATACGCAGTATTTT. Translated: CASSQGGSTDTQYF.

The rearrangement uses TRBV7-3 and TRBJ2-3, with 9 bases matching TRBD2. V shed 5 bases, J shed 3 bases, and the junction held 12 bases outside the gene matches. CDR1 is SGHTA and CDR2 is FQGTGA in the germline V gene. The CDR3 is made up of 17 amino acids. Here the CDR3 reads CASSVLDSREGTDTQYF. The CDR3 DNA follows: TGTGCCAGCAGCGTCCTGGACTCGCGGGAGGGGACAGATACGCAGTATTTT.